This T cell receptor (beta chain) was recorded in a study of OX40 agonist ivuxolimab in advanced cancers. For the study at large: People in dose escalation had one of these cancers: hepatocellular carcinoma, melanoma, renal cell or head and neck cancer. Study-wide results and limits: CD8+ T cells (on average) carried more expanded clones than CD4+ T cells. Compared with others, partial responders at 0.1-3.0 mg/kg displayed clonal expansion among the lowest.

A note on this clone: Its antigen remains unidentified.

Clones were read by immunoSEQ multiplex PCR, and TCRdb kept only the in-frame ones, dropping some. The sample lists 70,000 to 80,000 clones, around nine tenths occurring once. The V gene's germline CDR1 is ENHRY and CDR2 SYGVKD. The CDR3 runs to 15 residues. V lost 5 bases to trimming and J lost 3 bases, with 16 bases between them. The chain is built from TRBV10-3 and TRBJ2-5, with a tentative D call TRBD1 (6 bases). This clonotype was obtained from an adult with an advanced solid tumor such as melanoma, head and neck, liver or kidney cancer. Material: CD4+ or CD8+ T cells sorted from blood, obtained in a trial of the OX40 agonist ivuxolimab. The CDR3 is CAISTDTGSKETQYF. The CDR3 nucleotides read TGTGCCATCAGTACAGACACAGGGTCGAAAGAGACCCAGTACTTC.